The present T cell receptor beta chain was sequenced within a study of T cells in Graves' hyperthyroidism and ophthalmopathy. TCR beta CDR3 sequences were amplified from RNA transcripts. The study used the HTBI primer set for a first-round RT-PCR of the TCR CDR3. From the multiplex PCR reads, TCRdb called clonotypes with MiXCR, one entry per CDR3 protein. The sample consists of around 350,000 distinct CDR3 sequences, more than 15% of them appearing once. This clonotype was seen repeatedly, ten times or more. Its antigen is undetermined. The germline gives CDR1 SGHDT, CDR2 YYEEEE. CDR3 size: 14 residues. V shed 2 bases and J shed 4 bases, with 13 bases lying between them. Researchers barred patients who had uncontrolled infection, other autoimmune disease, pregnancy or lactation. Fresh peripheral blood, 7.5 to 10 ml, yielded the PBMCs. Regarding the study as a whole: Most thyroid clonotypes with frequency above 0.001 were detected in blood.

The specimen sequenced was blood. The TCR was taken from a woman aged 18 to 35 with Graves' hyperthyroidism that later progressed to Graves' ophthalmopathy. The rearrangement joins TRBV5-6 to TRBJ2-7, with D possibly called TRBD1 or TRBD2 (5 bases each). The CDR3 loop is CASSLRVGVYEQYF. The CDR3 nucleotides are TGTGCCAGCAGCTTAAGGGTGGGGGTTTACGAGCAGTACTTC. Using reference TRBV5-6 and TRBJ2-7 for the parts outside the CDR3, the full variable domain is DAGVTQSPTHLIKTRGQQVTLRCSPKSGHDTVSWYQQALGQGPQFIFQYYEEEERQRGNFPDRFSGHQFPNYSSELNVNALLLGDSALYLCASSLRVGVYEQYFGPGTRLTVT.